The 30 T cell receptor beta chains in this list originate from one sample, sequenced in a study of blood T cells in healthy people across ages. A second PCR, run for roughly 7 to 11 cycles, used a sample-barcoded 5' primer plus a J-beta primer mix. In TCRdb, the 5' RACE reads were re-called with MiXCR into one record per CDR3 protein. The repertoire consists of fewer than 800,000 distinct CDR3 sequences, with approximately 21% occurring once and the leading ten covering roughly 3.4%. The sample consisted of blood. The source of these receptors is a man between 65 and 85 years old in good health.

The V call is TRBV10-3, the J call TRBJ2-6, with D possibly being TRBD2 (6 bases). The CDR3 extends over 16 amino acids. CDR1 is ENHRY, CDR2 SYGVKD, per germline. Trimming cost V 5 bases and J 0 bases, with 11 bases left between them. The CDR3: CAISPSGSSGANVLTF. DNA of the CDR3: TGTGCCATCAGTCCCTCCGGGAGCTCTGGGGCCAACGTCCTGACTTTC.

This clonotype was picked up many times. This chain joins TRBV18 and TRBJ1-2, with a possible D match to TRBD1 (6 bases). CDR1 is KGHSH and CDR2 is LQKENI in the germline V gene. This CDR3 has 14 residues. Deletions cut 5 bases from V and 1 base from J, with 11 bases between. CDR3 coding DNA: TGTGCCAGCTCATCCCTACAGGGTAACTATGGCTACACCTTC. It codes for CASSSLQGNYGYTF. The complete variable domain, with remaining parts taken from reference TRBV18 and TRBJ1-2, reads NAGVMQNPRHLVRRRGQEARLRCSPMKGHSHVYWYRQLPEEGLKFMVYLQKENIIDESGMPKERFSAEFPKEGPSILRIQQVVRGDSAAYFCASSSLQGNYGYTFGSGTRLTVV.

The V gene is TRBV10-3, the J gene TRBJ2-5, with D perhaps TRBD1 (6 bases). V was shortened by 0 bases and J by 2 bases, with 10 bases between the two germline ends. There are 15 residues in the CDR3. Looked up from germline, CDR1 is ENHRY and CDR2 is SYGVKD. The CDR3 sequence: CAISESAGAQETQYF. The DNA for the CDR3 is TGTGCCATCAGTGAGTCAGCAGGGGCTCAAGAGACCCAGTACTTC.

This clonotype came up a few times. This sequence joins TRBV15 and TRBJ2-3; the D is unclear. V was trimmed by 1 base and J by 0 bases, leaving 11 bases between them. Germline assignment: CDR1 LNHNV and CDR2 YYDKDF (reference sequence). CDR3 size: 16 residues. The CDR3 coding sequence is TGTGCCACCAGCAGAGCTGGGAATCCTAGCACAGATACGCAGTATTTT. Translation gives CATSRAGNPSTDTQYF.

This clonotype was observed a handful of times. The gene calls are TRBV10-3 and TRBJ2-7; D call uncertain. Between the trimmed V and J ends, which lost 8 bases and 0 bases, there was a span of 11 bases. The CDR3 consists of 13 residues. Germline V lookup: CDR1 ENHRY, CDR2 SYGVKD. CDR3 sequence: CAILRTGSYEQYF. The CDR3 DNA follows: TGTGCCATCCTCCGGACGGGCTCCTACGAGCAGTACTTC.

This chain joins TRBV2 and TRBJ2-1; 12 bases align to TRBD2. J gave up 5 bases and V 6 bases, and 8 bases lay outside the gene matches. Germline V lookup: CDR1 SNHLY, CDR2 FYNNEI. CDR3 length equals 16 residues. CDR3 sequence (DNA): TGTGCCAGCAGACCTTGGACTAGCGGGATCAACAATGAGCAGTTCTTC. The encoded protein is CASRPWTSGINNEQFF.

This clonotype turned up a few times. CDR3 protein: CSAKDSGYEQYF. For the CDR3, the DNA is TGCAGTGCTAAAGACTCCGGCTACGAGCAGTACTTC. The V gene is TRBV20-1, the J gene TRBJ2-7, with no clear D. The CDR3 is 12 residues long. Per the germline V gene, CDR1 is DFQATT and CDR2 is SNEGSKA (reference sequence). The V end lost 4 bases, the J end lost 3 bases, and 10 bases lay between the germline ends.

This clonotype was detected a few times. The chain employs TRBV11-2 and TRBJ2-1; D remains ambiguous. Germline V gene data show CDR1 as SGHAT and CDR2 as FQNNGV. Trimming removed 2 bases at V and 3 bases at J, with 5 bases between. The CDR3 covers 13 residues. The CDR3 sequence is CASSLPGYNEQFF. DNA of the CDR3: TGTGCCAGCAGCTTACCAGGCTACAATGAGCAGTTCTTC.

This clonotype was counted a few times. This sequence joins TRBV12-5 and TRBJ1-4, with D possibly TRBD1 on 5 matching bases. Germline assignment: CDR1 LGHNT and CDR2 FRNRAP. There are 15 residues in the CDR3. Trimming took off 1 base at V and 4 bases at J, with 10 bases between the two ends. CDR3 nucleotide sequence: TGTGCTAGTGGTTTGGGCCAGGGAAATAATGAAAAACTGTTTTTT. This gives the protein CASGLGQGNNEKLFF.

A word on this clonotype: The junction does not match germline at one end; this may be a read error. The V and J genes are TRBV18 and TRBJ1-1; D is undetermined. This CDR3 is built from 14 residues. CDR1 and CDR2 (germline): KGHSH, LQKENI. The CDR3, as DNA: TGTGCCAGCCCACCCCAGAACTTGAACACTGAAGCTTTCTTT. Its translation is CASPPQNLNTEAFF.

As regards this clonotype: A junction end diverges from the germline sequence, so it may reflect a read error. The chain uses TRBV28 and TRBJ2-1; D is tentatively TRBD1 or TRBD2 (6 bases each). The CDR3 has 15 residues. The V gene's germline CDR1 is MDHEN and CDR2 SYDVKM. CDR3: CASGLLGGRGNEQFF. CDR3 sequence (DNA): TGTGCCAGCGGTTTGTTAGGGGGACGGGGGAATGAGCAGTTCTTC.

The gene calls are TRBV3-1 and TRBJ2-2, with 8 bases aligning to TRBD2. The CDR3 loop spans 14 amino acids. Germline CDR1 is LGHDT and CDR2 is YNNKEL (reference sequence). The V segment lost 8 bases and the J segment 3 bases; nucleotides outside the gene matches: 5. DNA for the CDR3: TGTGCCAGCGATAGCGGGATTGACACCGGGGAGCTGTTTTTT. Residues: CASDSGIDTGELFF.

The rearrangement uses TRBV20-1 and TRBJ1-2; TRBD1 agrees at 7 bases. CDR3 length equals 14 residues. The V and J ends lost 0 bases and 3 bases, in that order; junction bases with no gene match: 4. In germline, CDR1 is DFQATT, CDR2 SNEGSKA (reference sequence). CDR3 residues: CSAREDRQYYGYTF. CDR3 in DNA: TGCAGTGCTAGAGAGGACAGGCAGTACTATGGCTACACCTTC.

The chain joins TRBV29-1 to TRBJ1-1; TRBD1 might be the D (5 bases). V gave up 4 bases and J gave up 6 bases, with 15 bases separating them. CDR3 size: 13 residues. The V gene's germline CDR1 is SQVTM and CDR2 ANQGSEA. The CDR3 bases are TGCAGCGTTGCCGCAGGGCCCACCCCTGAAGCTTTCTTT. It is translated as CSVAAGPTPEAFF.

The CDR3, as DNA: TGCAGTGCTAGAGATCCCGGTGAGGGAAATTCACCCCTCCACTTT. This gives the protein CSARDPGEGNSPLHF. This rearrangement joins TRBV20-1 to TRBJ1-6; D is uncertain. Germline values: CDR1 DFQATT, CDR2 SNEGSKA (reference sequence). V was pared by 0 bases and J by 7 bases, with 13 bases between. The CDR3 has 15 amino acids.

The CDR3 coding sequence is TGTGCCAGCAGCCCTCTGACAGGGCCCTACGAGCAGTACTTC. Its protein product is CASSPLTGPYEQYF. V gene TRBV28 combines with J gene TRBJ2-7; 7 positions match TRBD1. The length of the CDR3 is 14 residues. Germline V gene sequence: CDR1 MDHEN, CDR2 SYDVKM. V lost 6 bases and J lost 2; bases outside the gene matches: 7.

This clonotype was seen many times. The CDR3 bases are TGTGCCAGCAGCCCCAGGGGAAACACCATATATTTT. It specifies CASSPRGNTIYF. The chain links TRBV18 to TRBJ1-3; no reliable D call. The germline V gene encodes CDR1 KGHSH and CDR2 LQKENI. V was clipped by 8 bases and J by 4 bases, with 9 bases between them. CDR3 size: 12 residues. The whole variable domain, remainder taken from reference TRBV18 and TRBJ1-3, is NAGVMQNPRHLVRRRGQEARLRCSPMKGHSHVYWYRQLPEEGLKFMVYLQKENIIDESGMPKERFSAEFPKEGPSILRIQQVVRGDSAAYFCASSPRGNTIYFGEGSWLTVV.

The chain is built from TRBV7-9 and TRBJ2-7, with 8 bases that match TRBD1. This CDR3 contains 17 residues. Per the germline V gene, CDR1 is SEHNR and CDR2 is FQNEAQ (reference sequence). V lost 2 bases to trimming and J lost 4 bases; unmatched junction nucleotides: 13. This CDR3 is CASSLQRSDRVAYEQYF. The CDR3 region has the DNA TGTGCCAGCAGCTTACAACGTTCGGACAGGGTAGCTTACGAGCAGTACTTC.

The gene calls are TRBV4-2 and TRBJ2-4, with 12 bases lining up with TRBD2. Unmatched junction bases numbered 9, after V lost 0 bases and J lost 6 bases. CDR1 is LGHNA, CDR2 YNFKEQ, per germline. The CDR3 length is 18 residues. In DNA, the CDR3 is TGTGCCAGCAGCCAAGAATTTTCTAGCGGGAGGGGGTCAAACATTCAGTACTTC. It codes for CASSQEFSSGRGSNIQYF.

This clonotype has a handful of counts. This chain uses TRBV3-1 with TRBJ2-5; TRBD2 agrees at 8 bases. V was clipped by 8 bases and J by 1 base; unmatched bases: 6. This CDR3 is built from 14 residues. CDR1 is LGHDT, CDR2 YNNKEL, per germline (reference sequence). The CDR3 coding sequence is TGTGCCAGCGAAAGCGGGAGCGTCCAAGAGACCCAGTACTTC. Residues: CASESGSVQETQYF.

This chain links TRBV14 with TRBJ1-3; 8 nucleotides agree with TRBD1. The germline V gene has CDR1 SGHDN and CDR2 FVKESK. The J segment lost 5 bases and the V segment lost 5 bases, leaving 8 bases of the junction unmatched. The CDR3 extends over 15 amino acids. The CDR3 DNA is TGTGCCAGCAGCGCAGCCGGGACAGGAAGAAACACCATATATTTT. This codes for CASSAAGTGRNTIYF.

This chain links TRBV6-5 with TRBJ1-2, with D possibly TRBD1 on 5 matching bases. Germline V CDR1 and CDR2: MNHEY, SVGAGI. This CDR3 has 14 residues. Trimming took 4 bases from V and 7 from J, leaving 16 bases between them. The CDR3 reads CASSSDRDRVGYTF. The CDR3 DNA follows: TGTGCCAGCAGTTCGGACCGGGACCGCGTTGGCTACACCTTC.

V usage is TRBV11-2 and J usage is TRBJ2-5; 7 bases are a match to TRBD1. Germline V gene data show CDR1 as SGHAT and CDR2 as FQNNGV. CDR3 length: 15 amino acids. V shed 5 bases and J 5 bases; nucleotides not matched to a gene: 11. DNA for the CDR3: TGTGCCAGCAGCCCCAACAGGGGACAGCAGGAGACCCAGTACTTC. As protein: CASSPNRGQQETQYF.

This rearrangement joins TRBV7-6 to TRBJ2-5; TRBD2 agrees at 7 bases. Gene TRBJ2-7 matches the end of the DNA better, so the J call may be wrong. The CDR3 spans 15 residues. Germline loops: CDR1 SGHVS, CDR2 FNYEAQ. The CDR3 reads CASSTGGGSSHEQYF. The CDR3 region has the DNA TGTGCCAGCAGCACAGGTGGCGGGAGTTCACACGAGCAGTACTTC.

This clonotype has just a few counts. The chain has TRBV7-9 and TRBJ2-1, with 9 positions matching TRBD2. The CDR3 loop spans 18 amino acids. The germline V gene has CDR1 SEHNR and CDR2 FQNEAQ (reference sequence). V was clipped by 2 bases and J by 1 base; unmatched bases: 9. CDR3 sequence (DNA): TGTGCCAGCAGCTTACTCCCTAGCGGGAAGGAGTCCTACAATGAGCAGTTCTTC. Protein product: CASSLLPSGKESYNEQFF.

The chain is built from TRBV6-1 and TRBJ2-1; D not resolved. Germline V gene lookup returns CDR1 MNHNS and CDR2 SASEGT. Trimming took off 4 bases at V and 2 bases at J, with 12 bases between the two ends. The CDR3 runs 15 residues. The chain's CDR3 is CASSADGPPYNEQFF. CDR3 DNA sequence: TGTGCCAGCAGTGCGGACGGGCCACCCTACAATGAGCAGTTCTTC.

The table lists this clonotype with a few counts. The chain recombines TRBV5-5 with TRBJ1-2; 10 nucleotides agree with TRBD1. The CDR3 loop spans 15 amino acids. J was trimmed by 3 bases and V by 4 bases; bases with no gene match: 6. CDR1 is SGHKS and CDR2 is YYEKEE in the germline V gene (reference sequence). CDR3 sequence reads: CASSLGQGIYYGYTF. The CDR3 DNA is TGTGCCAGCAGCCTGGGACAGGGGATTTACTATGGCTACACCTTC.

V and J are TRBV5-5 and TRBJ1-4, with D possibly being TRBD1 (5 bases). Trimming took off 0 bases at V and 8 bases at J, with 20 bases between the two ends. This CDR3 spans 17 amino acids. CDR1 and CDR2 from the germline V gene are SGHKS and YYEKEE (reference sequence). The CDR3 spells CASSLEVQTGGSEKLFF. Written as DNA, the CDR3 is TGTGCCAGCAGCTTGGAAGTACAGACGGGGGGGTCCGAAAAACTGTTTTTT.

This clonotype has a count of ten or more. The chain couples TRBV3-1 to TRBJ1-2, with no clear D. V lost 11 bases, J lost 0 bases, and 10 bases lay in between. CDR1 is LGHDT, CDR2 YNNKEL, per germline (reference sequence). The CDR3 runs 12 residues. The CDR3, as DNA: TGTGCCGCTACGACGGCTAACTATGGCTACACCTTC. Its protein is CAATTANYGYTF.

CDR3 nucleotides: TGTGCCAGCAGTGTAGAGAGACAGGCTAAGACCCAGTACTTC. Translation gives CASSVERQAKTQYF. J is TRBJ2-5 and V is TRBV7-2, with D maybe TRBD1 (6 bases). The CDR3 is 14 residues long. The V gene's germline CDR1 is SGHTA and CDR2 FQGNSA. V lost 6 bases and J lost 6, with 17 bases in between.